A selection of T cell receptor beta chains follows, all from one sample in a study of blood T cell repertoires in COVID-19. Using immunoSEQ multiplex PCR, the repertoire was profiled, and TCRdb retains in-frame clones only, with some absent. The table has about 200,000 clones, about 86% seen once; the top ten hold more than 0.7%. Sample: peripheral blood. These receptors all come from a woman aged 70-85 years with acute or convalescent COVID-19. Each CDR3 is given with its conserved first and last residue. The order of the fields is V gene, J gene, CDR3 protein.

TRBV6-2/TRBV6-3,TRBJ2-1,CASSNSLATYNEQFF
TRBV18,TRBJ2-5,CASSPPPGGRETQYF
TRBV2,TRBJ1-2,CASSRLLSGYGYTF
TRBV6-5,TRBJ1-1,CASSARDSRNTEAFF
TRBV5-4,TRBJ2-5,CASSPGTGRGETQYF
TRBV24-1,TRBJ2-5,CATSDPGAGVETQYF
TRBV10-3,TRBJ2-1,CAIRGGTYNEQFF
TRBV29-1,TRBJ1-2,CSVGVGDYGYTF
TRBV2,TRBJ2-2,CASSEAGYSTGELFF
TRBV5-1,TRBJ1-4,CASSLRQGSEKLFF
TRBV2,TRBJ2-1,CASSDPGTSGDLLPYNEQFF
TRBV7-9,TRBJ1-6,CASSLSPGQGYDF
TRBV11-2,TRBJ1-6,CASSWGRENSPLHF
TRBV6-1,TRBJ2-5,CASSEWAGRETQYF
TRBV9,TRBJ1-1,CASSVSQGAFTEAFF
TRBV6-5,TRBJ1-1,CASSPLGGTEAFF
TRBV5-4,TRBJ1-6,CASSRTVDSPLHF
TRBV7-2,TRBJ2-5,CASSLMSRGETQYF
TRBV7-8,TRBJ1-4,CASSLRGNEKLFF
TRBV6-2/TRBV6-3,TRBJ2-1,CASSYMVPVNEQFF
TRBV11-3,TRBJ2-2,CASSFLLASDTGELFF
TRBV7-2,TRBJ2-5,CASSLSREETQYF
TRBV5-8,TRBJ1-5,CASQVVKGPNQPQHF
TRBV18,TRBJ1-2,CASSPLVDSGYTF
TRBV6-1,TRBJ1-2,CASSDVRGLSLYGYTF
TRBV28,TRBJ1-5,CASSLTGATQPQHF
TRBV6-1,TRBJ2-1,CASSENRAHNEQFF
TRBV19,TRBJ1-2,CASSRTGGYGYTF
TRBV9,TRBJ2-3,CASSVIAGGQGDTQYF
TRBV18,TRBJ1-6,CASSPGDRTNSPLHF
TRBV19,TRBJ2-2,CASRGTSGATGELFF
TRBV9,TRBJ2-5,CASSVGIAGGPVETQYF
TRBV18,TRBJ1-5,CASSAGTGGSNQPQHF
TRBV24-1,TRBJ2-2,CATSDRGQGVPGELFF
TRBV28,TRBJ2-5,CASSSQETQYF
TRBV5-1,TRBJ1-1,CASSLLTGLNTEAFF